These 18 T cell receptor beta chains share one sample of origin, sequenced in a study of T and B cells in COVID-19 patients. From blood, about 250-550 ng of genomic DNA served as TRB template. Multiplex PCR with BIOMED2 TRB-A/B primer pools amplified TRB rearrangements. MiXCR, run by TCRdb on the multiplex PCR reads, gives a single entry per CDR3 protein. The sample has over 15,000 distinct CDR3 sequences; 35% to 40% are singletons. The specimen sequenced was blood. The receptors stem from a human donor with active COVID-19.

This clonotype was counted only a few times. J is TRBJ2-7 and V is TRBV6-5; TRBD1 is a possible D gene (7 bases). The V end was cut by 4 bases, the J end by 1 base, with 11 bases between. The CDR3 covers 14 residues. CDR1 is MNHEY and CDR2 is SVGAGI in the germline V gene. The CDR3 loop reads CASSSRGASYEQYF. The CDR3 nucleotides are TGTGCCAGCAGTTCCAGGGGGGCGTCCTACGAGCAGTACTTC.

CDR3 sequence (DNA): TGTGCCAGCAGCTTAGTTTCGGGTGCGTCCTACAATGAGCAGTTCTTC. It specifies CASSLVSGASYNEQFF. This chain links TRBV7-2 with TRBJ2-1; D is uncertain. Between the trimmed V and J ends, which lost 1 base and 1 base, there was a span of 11 bases. Germline assignment: CDR1 SGHTA and CDR2 FQGNSA. CDR3 length equals 16 residues.

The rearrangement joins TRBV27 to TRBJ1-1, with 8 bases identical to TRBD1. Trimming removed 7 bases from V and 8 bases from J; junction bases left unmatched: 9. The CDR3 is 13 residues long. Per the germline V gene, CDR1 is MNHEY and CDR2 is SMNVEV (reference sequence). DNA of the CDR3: TGTGCCAGCAACAGGGGGGGAGGCTTCGAAGCTTTCTTT. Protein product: CASNRGGGFEAFF.

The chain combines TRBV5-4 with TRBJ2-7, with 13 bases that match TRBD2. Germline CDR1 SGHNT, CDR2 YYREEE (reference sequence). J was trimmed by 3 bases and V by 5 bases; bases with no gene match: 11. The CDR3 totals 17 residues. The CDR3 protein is CASRKLAGGPNDYEQYV. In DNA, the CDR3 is TGTGCCAGCAGAAAACTAGCGGGGGGGCCTAACGACTACGAGCAGTACGTC.

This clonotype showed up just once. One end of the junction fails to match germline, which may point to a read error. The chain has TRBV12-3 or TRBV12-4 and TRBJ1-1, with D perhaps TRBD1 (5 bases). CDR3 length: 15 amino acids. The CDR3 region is CASSLAGGMNNEAFF. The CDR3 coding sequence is TGTGCCAGCAGTTTAGCTGGGGGAATGAACAATGAAGCTTTCTTT.

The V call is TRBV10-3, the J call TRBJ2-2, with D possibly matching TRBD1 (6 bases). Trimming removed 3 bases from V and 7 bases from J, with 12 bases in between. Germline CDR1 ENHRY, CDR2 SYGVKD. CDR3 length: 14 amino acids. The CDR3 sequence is CAISEAGVSGELFF. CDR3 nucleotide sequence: TGTGCCATCAGTGAAGCAGGGGTGAGCGGGGAGCTGTTTTTT.

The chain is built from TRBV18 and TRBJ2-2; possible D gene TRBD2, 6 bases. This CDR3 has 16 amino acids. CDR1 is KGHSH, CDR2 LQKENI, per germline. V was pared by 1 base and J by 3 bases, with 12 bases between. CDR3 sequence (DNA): TGTGCCAGCTCACCACGGAGGGGTGCGGACACCGGGGAGCTGTTTTTT. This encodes CASSPRRGADTGELFF.

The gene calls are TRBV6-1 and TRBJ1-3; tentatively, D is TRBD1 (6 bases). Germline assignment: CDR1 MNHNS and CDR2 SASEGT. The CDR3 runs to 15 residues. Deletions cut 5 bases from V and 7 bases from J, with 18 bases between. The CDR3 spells CASSLRGGLLNTIYF. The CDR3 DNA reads TGTGCCAGCAGTCTGAGGGGGGGCCTGCTTAACACCATATATTTT.

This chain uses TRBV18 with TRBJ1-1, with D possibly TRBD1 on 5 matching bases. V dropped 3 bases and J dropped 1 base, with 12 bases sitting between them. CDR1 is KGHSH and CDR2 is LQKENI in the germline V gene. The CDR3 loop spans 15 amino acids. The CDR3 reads CASSPSEGANTEAFF. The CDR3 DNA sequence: TGTGCCAGCTCACCTTCCGAAGGGGCGAACACTGAAGCTTTCTTT.

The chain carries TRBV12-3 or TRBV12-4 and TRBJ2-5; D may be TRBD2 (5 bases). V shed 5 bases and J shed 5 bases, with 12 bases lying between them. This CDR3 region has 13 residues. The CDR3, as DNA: TGTGCCAGCAGTCGACCGGGAAGGGAGACCCAGTACTTC. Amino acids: CASSRPGRETQYF.

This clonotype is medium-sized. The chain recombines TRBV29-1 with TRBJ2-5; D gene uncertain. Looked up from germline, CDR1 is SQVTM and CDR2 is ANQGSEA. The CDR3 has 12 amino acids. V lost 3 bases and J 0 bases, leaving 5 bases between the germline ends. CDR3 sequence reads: CSVEQYQETQYF. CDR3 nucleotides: TGCAGCGTTGAGCAGTACCAAGAGACCCAGTACTTC.

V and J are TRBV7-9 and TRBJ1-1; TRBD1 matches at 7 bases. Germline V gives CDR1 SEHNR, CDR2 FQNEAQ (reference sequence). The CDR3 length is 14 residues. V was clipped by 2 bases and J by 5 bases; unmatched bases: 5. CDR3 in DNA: TGTGCCAGCAGCTTATCAGGGGGTAGGACTGAAGCTTTCTTT. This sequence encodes CASSLSGGRTEAFF.

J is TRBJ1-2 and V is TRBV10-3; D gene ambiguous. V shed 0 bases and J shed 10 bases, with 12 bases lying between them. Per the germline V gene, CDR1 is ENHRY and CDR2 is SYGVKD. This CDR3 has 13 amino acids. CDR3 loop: CAISESGGLSYTF. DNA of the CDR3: TGTGCCATCAGTGAGTCGGGAGGGCTCTCCTACACCTTC.

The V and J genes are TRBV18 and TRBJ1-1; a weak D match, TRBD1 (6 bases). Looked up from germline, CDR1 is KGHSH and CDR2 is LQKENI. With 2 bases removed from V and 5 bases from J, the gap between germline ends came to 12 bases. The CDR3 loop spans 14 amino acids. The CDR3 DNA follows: TGTGCCAGCTCACCAGGGGGCTTTGGGACTGAAGCTTTCTTT. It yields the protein CASSPGGFGTEAFF.

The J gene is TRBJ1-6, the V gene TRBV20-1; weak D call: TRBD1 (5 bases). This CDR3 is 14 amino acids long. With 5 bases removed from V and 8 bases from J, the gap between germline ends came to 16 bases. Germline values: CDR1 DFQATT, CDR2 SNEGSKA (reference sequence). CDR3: CSALKGSRDSPLHF. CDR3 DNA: TGCAGTGCTCTCAAGGGGTCCCGGGATTCACCCCTCCACTTT.

The DNA of the CDR3 is TGTGCCAGCTCACCAAGACAGGGGGAGGGTCAGCCCCAGCATTTT. Translating it yields CASSPRQGEGQPQHF. The rearrangement links TRBV18 to TRBJ1-5, with 9 bases lining up with TRBD1. This CDR3 comprises 15 residues. CDR1 and CDR2 (germline): KGHSH, LQKENI. V shed 2 bases and J 6 bases; nucleotides not matched to a gene: 5.

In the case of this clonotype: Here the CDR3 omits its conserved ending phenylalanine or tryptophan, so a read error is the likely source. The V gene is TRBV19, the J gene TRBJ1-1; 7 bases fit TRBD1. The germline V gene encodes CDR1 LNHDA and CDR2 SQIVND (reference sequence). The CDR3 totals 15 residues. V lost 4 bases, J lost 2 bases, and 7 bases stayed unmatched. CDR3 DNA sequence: TGTGCCAGTAGTACCAGGACAGGAGGTAACACTGAAGCTTTCTTA. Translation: CASSTRTGGNTEAFL.

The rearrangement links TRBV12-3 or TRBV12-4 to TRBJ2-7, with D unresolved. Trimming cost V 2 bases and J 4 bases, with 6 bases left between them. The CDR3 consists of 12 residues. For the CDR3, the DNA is TGTGCCAGCAGTTTAAACGGTTACGAGCAGTACGTC. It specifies CASSLNGYEQYV.